The clone carrying this T cell receptor (beta chain) showed up many times. Its antigen is unknown. The read terminates 3 residues before the CDR3 end, so the remaining end is supplied by the germline J gene. The V and J ends lost 4 bases and 4 bases respectively, with 7 bases between them. This CDR3 spans 12 amino acids. From germline, CDR1 is MNHNS and CDR2 SASEGT. These data come from a study of T cell clonality in common variable immunodeficiency. Study-level results: CVID subjects had higher TCRbeta clonality than healthy controls, most marked in about a third. Shared TCRbeta clones were fewer between CVID subjects than controls. The cause of increased CVID clonality remains unclear without subpopulation sequencing.

The method was immunoSEQ multiplex PCR; TCRdb's version includes in-frame clones alone and lacks a portion of them. This sample shows about 52,000 clones and no singletons; about 2% rests with the ten largest. Sequencing was performed on peripheral blood mononuclear cells. V usage is TRBV6-1 and J usage is TRBJ1-1, with D perhaps TRBD1 (5 bases). The origin of this receptor is a person between 18 and 70 years old in good health. This chain's CDR3 is CASSAGPTEAFF. Incomplete CDR3 DNA: TGTGCCAGCAGTGCAGGGCCCACTGAA.